Each of the 5 T cell receptor beta chains below was sequenced from the same sample in a study of blood T cells in healthy people across ages. Alongside a J-beta primer mix, a sample-barcoded 5' primer served in a second PCR lasting roughly 7 to 12 cycles. TCRdb reprocessed the 5' RACE reads via MiXCR and lists one record per CDR3 protein. The data show about a million distinct CDR3 sequences, with roughly 51% seen just once and 20% to 25% held by the top ten. The sample taken for sequencing was blood. The receptors here all came from a woman in her sixties in good health.

This chain links TRBV5-1 with TRBJ2-1; 7 bases fit TRBD2. This CDR3 contains 15 residues. Germline CDR1 is SGHRS and CDR2 is YFSETQ. After removal of 7 bases from V and 5 bases from J, the junction contained 12 bases not matched to a gene. CDR3 protein: CASSRERDGDNEQFF. The CDR3 DNA follows: TGCGCCAGCTCCCGAGAGCGGGATGGGGACAATGAGCAGTTCTTC.

J is TRBJ1-5 and V is TRBV24-1; D unclear. V shed 1 base and J shed 3 bases, with 3 bases lying between them. CDR3 length: 13 amino acids. In germline, CDR1 is KGHDR, CDR2 SFDVKD. DNA for the CDR3: TGTGCCACCAGTGATTTCCCCAATCAGCCCCAGCATTTT. Amino acid sequence: CATSDFPNQPQHF.

The genes are TRBV5-5 and TRBJ2-5, with D unclear. CDR3 length: 17 amino acids. The V gene's germline CDR1 is SGHKS and CDR2 YYEKEE (reference sequence). Trimming removed 2 bases at V and 4 bases at J, with 21 bases between. CDR3: CASSFGRDSNRRETQYF. As DNA, the CDR3 is TGTGCCAGCAGCTTCGGCCGCGACTCGAACCGGCGAGAGACCCAGTACTTC. Variable domain in full (rest from reference TRBV5-5 and TRBJ2-5): DAGVTQSPTHLIKTRGQQVTLRCSPISGHKSVSWYQQVLGQGPQFIFQYYEKEERGRGNFPDRFSARQFPNYSSELNVNALLLGDSALYLCASSFGRDSNRRETQYFGPGTRLLVL.

There are a few counts of this clonotype. This rearrangement joins TRBV4-1 to TRBJ1-1; maybe TRBD1 (6 bases). The CDR3 is 13 amino acids. Germline loops: CDR1 MGHRA, CDR2 YSYEKL. V was trimmed by 4 bases and J by 11 bases, leaving 17 bases between them. The CDR3 is CASSLGGLRSAFF. In DNA, the CDR3 is TGCGCCAGCAGCCTAGGGGGATTGAGATCGGCTTTCTTT.

The V and J genes are TRBV11-3 and TRBJ2-2; 9 bases are shared with TRBD1. Germline CDR1 and CDR2: SGHNT and YENEEA. V shed 5 bases and J 5 bases; nucleotides not matched to a gene: 6. The CDR3 spans 15 residues. The CDR3 sequence: CASSPRTGETGELFF. For the CDR3, the DNA is TGTGCCAGCAGCCCCAGGACAGGGGAGACCGGGGAGCTGTTTTTT.